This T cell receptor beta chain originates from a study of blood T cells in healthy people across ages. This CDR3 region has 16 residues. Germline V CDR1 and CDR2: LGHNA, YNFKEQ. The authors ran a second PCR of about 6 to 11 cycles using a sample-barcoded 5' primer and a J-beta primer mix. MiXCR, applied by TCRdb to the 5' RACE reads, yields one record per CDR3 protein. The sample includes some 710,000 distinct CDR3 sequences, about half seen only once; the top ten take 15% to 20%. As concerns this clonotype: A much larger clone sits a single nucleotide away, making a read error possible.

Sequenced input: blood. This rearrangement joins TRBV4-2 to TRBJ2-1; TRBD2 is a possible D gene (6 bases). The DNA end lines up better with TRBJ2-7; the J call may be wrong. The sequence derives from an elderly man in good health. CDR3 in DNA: TGTGCCAGCAGCCAAGATGGCGGGGCCGCCTACAATGAGCAGTACTTC. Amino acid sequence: CASSQDGGAAYNEQYF.